Listed below are T cell receptor beta chains from one sample, sequenced in a study of shared clonotypes between healthy human individuals. Data came from immunoSEQ multiplex PCR; TCRdb stores just in-frame clones and leaves some out. In the table there are under 850,000 clones, more than 85% of which are singletons. Source material: naive CD8+ T cells sorted from blood. The receptor source for this set is a man younger than 45 in good health. Each CDR3 is given with its conserved first and last residue. Fields, in order: V gene, J gene, CDR3 protein.

V: TRBV2
J: TRBJ1-4
CDR3: CASSQAGDREKLFF

V: TRBV2
J: TRBJ1-1
CDR3: CASSISTEAFF

V: TRBV9
J: TRBJ2-3
CDR3: CASSTLSDTQYF

V: TRBV27
J: TRBJ2-1
CDR3: CASSPTPWGGNEQFF

V: TRBV29-1
J: TRBJ2-1
CDR3: CSVTDYNKGNNEQFF

V: TRBV2
J: TRBJ2-5
CDR3: CASSLGPAGETQYF

V: TRBV5-1
J: TRBJ2-7
CDR3: CASSRGDYEQYF

V: TRBV27
J: TRBJ2-5
CDR3: CASSLYKRETQYF

V: TRBV7-9
J: TRBJ2-7
CDR3: CASSSGQGETYEQYF

V: TRBV29-1
J: TRBJ2-7
CDR3: CSVVVMTGRVYEQYF

V: TRBV30
J: TRBJ2-7
CDR3: CAWGSGDYEQYF

V: TRBV2
J: TRBJ2-3
CDR3: CASKGQITDTQYF

V: TRBV27
J: TRBJ2-7
CDR3: CASGNRVSYEQYF

V: TRBV27
J: TRBJ2-3
CDR3: CASSFRPTGPATDTQYF

V: TRBV7-9
J: TRBJ1-3
CDR3: CASSLLPGLRAGNTIYF

V: TRBV27
J: TRBJ1-5
CDR3: CASSFSLGQPQHF

V: TRBV7-9
J: TRBJ1-4
CDR3: CASSSERTQGGAEKLFF

V: TRBV27
J: TRBJ2-1
CDR3: CASSLVEGFYNEQFF

V: TRBV5-4
J: TRBJ1-1
CDR3: CASSWDRQGLNTEAFF

V: TRBV29-1
J: TRBJ2-5
CDR3: CSVGALDRGSETQYF

V: TRBV28
J: TRBJ1-5
CDR3: CASINRGPLDQPQHF

V: TRBV27
J: TRBJ1-5
CDR3: CASRTRTGGQPQHF

V: TRBV7-2
J: TRBJ2-2
CDR3: CASSYPTSGKNTGELFF

V: TRBV27
J: TRBJ1-2
CDR3: CASKPGTALNYGYTF

V: TRBV29-1
J: TRBJ2-2
CDR3: CSVDSQNTGELFF